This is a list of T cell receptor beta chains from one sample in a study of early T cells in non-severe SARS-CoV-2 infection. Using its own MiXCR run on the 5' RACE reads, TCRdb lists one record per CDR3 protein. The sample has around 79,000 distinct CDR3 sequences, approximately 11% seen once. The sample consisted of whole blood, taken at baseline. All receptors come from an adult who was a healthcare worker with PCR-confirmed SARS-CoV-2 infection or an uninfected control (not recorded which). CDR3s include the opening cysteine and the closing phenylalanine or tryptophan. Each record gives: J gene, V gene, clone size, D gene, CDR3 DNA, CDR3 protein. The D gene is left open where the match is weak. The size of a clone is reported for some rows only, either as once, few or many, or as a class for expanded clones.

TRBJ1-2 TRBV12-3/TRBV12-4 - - - CASSFGAGTGLAGYTF
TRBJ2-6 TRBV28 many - TGTGCCAGCAGTTTACCGGGGTACGGGGCCAACGTCCTGACTTTC CASSLPGYGANVLTF
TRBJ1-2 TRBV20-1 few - TGCAGTGCTAGAGCTACTAACTATGGCTACACCTTC CSARATNYGYTF
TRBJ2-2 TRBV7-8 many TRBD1 TGTGCCAGCAGCTTATGGGTGGGACAGGGGACCGGGGAGCTGTTTTTT CASSLWVGQGTGELFF
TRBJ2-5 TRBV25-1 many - TGTGCCAGCGTGTCCAAAGGAGAGACCCAGTACTTC CASVSKGETQYF
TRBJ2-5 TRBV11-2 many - TGTGCCAGCAGCTTAGATCGGGGGGCTGGGGAGACCCAGTACTTC CASSLDRGAGETQYF
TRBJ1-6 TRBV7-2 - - TGTGCCAGCAGCTTTTTCAAAGGGGGTAGTTCACCCCTCCACTTT CASSFFKGGSSPLHF
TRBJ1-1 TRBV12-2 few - TGTGCAAGTCGCTTATATTCCCTCGACAGGGGAATGAACACTGAAGCTTTCTTT CASRLYSLDRGMNTEAFF
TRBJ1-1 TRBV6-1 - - TGTGCCAGCAGGGGGGACCCCGGTCGTCCTGAAGCTTTCTTT CASRGDPGRPEAFF
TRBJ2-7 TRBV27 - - TGTGCCAGCAGTTTAAGGGCTTCCTACGAGCAGTACTTC CASSLRASYEQYF
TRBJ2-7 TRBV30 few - TGTGCCTGGAGTGTACAAATGGGAGAGCAGTACTTC CAWSVQMGEQYF
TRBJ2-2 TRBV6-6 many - TGTGCCAGCAGTCCCCCCCGCGTAGCGGAAAACACCGGGGAGCTGTTTTTT CASSPPRVAENTGELFF
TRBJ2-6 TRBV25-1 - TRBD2 TGTGCCAGCAGTGCTCGGGGAGGGCCCGGGGCCAACGTCCTGACTTTC CASSARGGPGANVLTF
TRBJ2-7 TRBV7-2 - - TGTGCCAGCAGCCCTGGTCCCACCCCGGGGGAGCAGTACTTC CASSPGPTPGEQYF
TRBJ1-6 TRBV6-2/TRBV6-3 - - TGTGCCAGCAGTTACTCGGGGCAGGACAATTCACCCCTCCACTTT CASSYSGQDNSPLHF
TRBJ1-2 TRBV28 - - TGTGCCAGCAGTCGGATACCGGGTCGGTTGGGCTTTGCTCACGGCTACACCTTC CASSRIPGRLGFAHGYTF
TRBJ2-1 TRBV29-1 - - TGCAGCGTGGGAAGGGCGGGCTCCTACAATGAGCAGTTCTTC CSVGRAGSYNEQFF
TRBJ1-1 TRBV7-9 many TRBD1 TGTGCCAGCAGCCCAAGGGGACAGCTCAACACTGAAGCTTTCTTT CASSPRGQLNTEAFF
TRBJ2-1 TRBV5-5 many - TGTGCCAGCAGCCTTCAGGGGGGCAATGAGCAGTTCTTC CASSLQGGNEQFF
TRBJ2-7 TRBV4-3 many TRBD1 TGCGCCAGCAGCCACACTACAGGGGACCCTAGCGAGCAGTACTTC CASSHTTGDPSEQYF